Shown below are 22 T cell receptor beta chains from a single sample sequenced in a study of T cell repertoires in cytomegalovirus infection. MiXCR was run by TCRdb on the reads, yielding one entry per CDR3 protein. The table has about 740,000 distinct CDR3 sequences, 35% seen once. The source material was PBMCs. The receptors were sampled from a human donor in good health (CMV status not recorded). Some clones in this sample may be carry-over from other donors' samples.

As concerns this clonotype: The germline gene is not matched at one end of the junction; a read error may be the cause. The chain is built from TRBV24-1 and TRBJ2-1, with D perhaps TRBD2 (5 bases). Germline V lookup: CDR1 KGHDR, CDR2 SFDVKD. This CDR3 contains 15 residues. The CDR3, as DNA: TGTGCCACCAGTAGTAAAGCGGACCTCTACAATGAGCAGTGCTTC. Protein sequence: CATSSKADLYNEQCF.

The gene calls are TRBV27 and TRBJ2-1; D tentatively fits TRBD1 or TRBD2 (5 bases each). The CDR3 consists of 16 residues. CDR1 is MNHEY and CDR2 is SMNVEV in the germline V gene (reference sequence). Trimming pared 4 bases from V and 5 bases from J, leaving 18 bases between. In DNA, the CDR3 is TGTGCCAGCAGTTCTACCGGAATTGGGGGACACAATGAGCAGTTCTTC. It codes for CASSSTGIGGHNEQFF.

V gene TRBV28 combines with J gene TRBJ2-3, with 12 bases matching TRBD2. Germline assignment: CDR1 MDHEN and CDR2 SYDVKM. The CDR3 has 16 amino acids. Trimming removed 5 bases from V and 4 bases from J; junction bases left unmatched: 7. CDR3 residues: CASSTLAGGRSDTQYF. The CDR3 DNA reads as TGTGCCAGCAGTACTCTAGCGGGGGGGCGATCAGATACGCAGTATTTT.

This clonotype has at least ten counts. The chain carries TRBV7-2 and TRBJ1-2; D gene ambiguous. The CDR3 is 11 amino acids. The V end was cut by 5 bases, the J end by 8 bases, with 9 bases between. Germline V lookup: CDR1 SGHTA, CDR2 FQGNSA. The DNA for the CDR3 is TGTGCCAGCAGCCAAGGAGGGGGCTACACCTTC. Amino acids: CASSQGGGYTF. The whole variable domain, filled in from reference TRBV7-2 and TRBJ1-2, reads GAGVSQSPSNKVTEKGKDVELRCDPISGHTALYWYRQSLGQGLEFLIYFQGNSAPDKSGLPSDRFSAERTGGSVSTLTIQRTQQEDSAVYLCASSQGGGYTFGSGTRLTVV.

Only a few counts were recorded for this clonotype. V gene TRBV7-6 combines with J gene TRBJ1-6, with a weak D call TRBD1 (5 bases). Trimming pared 1 base from V and 9 bases from J, leaving 22 bases between. From germline, CDR1 is SGHVS and CDR2 FNYEAQ. The CDR3 loop spans 18 amino acids. The CDR3 spells CASSLVGVVGRLRSPLHF. CDR3 DNA sequence: TGTGCCAGCAGCTTAGTAGGGGTTGTCGGCAGATTGCGTTCACCCCTCCACTTT.

The chain recombines TRBV7-3 with TRBJ2-1; maybe TRBD2 (5 bases). The CDR3 is 14 residues long. Germline loops: CDR1 SGHTA, CDR2 FQGTGA. The V and J ends lost 2 bases and 7 bases respectively, with 12 bases between them. The CDR3 DNA is TGTGCCAGCAGCTTAGCGGGTGATCAAAATGAGCAGTTCTTC. The encoded protein is CASSLAGDQNEQFF.

This clonotype has ten or more counts. V usage is TRBV6-4 and J usage is TRBJ2-3; 8 nucleotides match TRBD2. The CDR3 totals 14 residues. V was pared by 5 bases and J by 0 bases, with 1 base of the junction left unmatched. The germline V gene encodes CDR1 MRHNA and CDR2 SNTAGT. The CDR3 sequence: CASSPSGSTDTQYF. CDR3 nucleotide sequence: TGTGCCAGCAGTCCTAGCGGGAGCACAGATACGCAGTATTTT.

This clonotype was observed a handful of times. The genes are TRBV19 and TRBJ1-5; TRBD1 might be the D (5 bases). With 5 bases removed from V and 5 bases from J, the gap between germline ends came to 13 bases. From germline, CDR1 is LNHDA and CDR2 SQIVND (reference sequence). The CDR3 is 14 amino acids. CDR3 sequence reads: CASSPRRGHQPQHF. CDR3 bases: TGTGCCAGTAGTCCCAGAAGGGGCCATCAGCCCCAGCATTTT.

The V gene is TRBV4-1, the J gene TRBJ2-6, with 8 bases matching TRBD2. The CDR3 extends over 17 amino acids. V gave up 1 base and J gave up 3 bases; unmatched junction bases: 5. Germline loops: CDR1 MGHRA, CDR2 YSYEKL. CDR3 sequence reads: CASSQGGGFSGANVLTF. The CDR3 DNA sequence: TGCGCCAGCAGCCAAGGCGGGGGGTTCAGTGGGGCCAACGTCCTGACTTTC.

The count of this clonotype is one. A read error may account for a junction end that differs from germline. This chain links TRBV7-3 with TRBJ1-1; possibly TRBD1 for D (6 bases). In germline, CDR1 is SGHTA, CDR2 FQGTGA. This CDR3 comprises 14 residues. CDR3 nucleotides: TGTGCCAGCAGCTCTAGGGGGGGCGGCACTGATGCTTCCTTT. The encoded protein is CASSSRGGGTDASF. Drawing the rest from reference TRBV7-3 and TRBJ1-1, the complete variable domain is GAGVSQTPSNKVTEKGKYVELRCDPISGHTALYWYRQSLGQGPEFLIYFQGTGAADDSGLPNDRFFAVRPEGSVSTLKIQRTERGDSAVYLCASSSRGGGTDASFGQGTRLTVV.

This sequence joins TRBV29-1 and TRBJ2-7; no clear D. The CDR3 is made up of 14 amino acids. CDR1 is SQVTM, CDR2 ANQGSEA, per germline. Trimming took 2 bases from V and 1 from J, leaving 12 bases between them. CDR3 nucleotide sequence: TGCAGCGTTGAAATGCCAGACCAGTCCTACGAGCAGTACTTC. Amino acids: CSVEMPDQSYEQYF.

The genes are TRBV20-1 and TRBJ1-1; D gene uncertain. Germline assignment: CDR1 DFQATT and CDR2 SNEGSKA (reference sequence). This CDR3 comprises 14 residues. V lost 3 bases and J lost 1, with 12 bases in between. This CDR3 is CSASSSGSNTEAFF. CDR3 nucleotides: TGCAGTGCTAGCTCGAGCGGATCGAACACTGAAGCTTTCTTT.

This clonotype was detected a few times. The rearrangement uses TRBV12-5 and TRBJ2-6, with 7 bases that match TRBD1. The CDR3 consists of 19 residues. After removal of 1 base from V and 1 base from J, the junction contained 10 bases not matched to a gene. Germline V lookup: CDR1 LGHNT, CDR2 FRNRAP. DNA for the CDR3: TGTGCTAGTGGTTTGGCACCGGGACAGAGAATATCTGGGGCCAACGTCCTGACTTTC. It is translated as CASGLAPGQRISGANVLTF.

Comments on this clonotype: No conserved phenylalanine or tryptophan is present at the end of the CDR3, so a read error is the likely explanation. The chain has TRBV7-2 and TRBJ1-1, with no clear D. The CDR3 consists of 14 residues. Germline V lookup: CDR1 SGHTA, CDR2 FQGNSA. V lost 2 bases and J 8 bases, leaving 15 bases between the germline ends. The CDR3 protein is CASSLPGMDTEAFC. As DNA, the CDR3 is TGTGCCAGCAGCTTACCCGGTATGGATACGGAAGCTTTCTGT.

This clonotype was picked up a small number of times. The chain joins TRBV12-3 or TRBV12-4 to TRBJ1-1; D might be TRBD1 (6 bases). V lost 4 bases, J lost 0 bases, and 9 bases lay in between. This CDR3 spans 14 amino acids. The CDR3 spells CASSYRVVNTEAFF. CDR3 nucleotides: TGTGCCAGCAGTTACAGGGTCGTGAACACTGAAGCTTTCTTT.

About this clonotype: One end of the junction varies from germline; a read error may be responsible. The J gene is TRBJ2-5, the V gene TRBV7-8; D uncertain. Germline loops: CDR1 SGHVS, CDR2 FQNEAQ. The CDR3 covers 13 residues. The CDR3 coding sequence is TGTGCCAGCAGCTTAGCGGGGTCAGAGGCCCAGTACTTC. Translated, it gives CASSLAGSEAQYF. The entire variable domain, with the rest obtained from reference TRBV7-8 and TRBJ2-5, is as follows: GAGVSQSPRYKVAKRGQDVALRCDPISGHVSLFWYQQALGQGPEFLTYFQNEAQLDKSGLPSDRFFAERPEGSVSTLKIQRTQQEDSAVYLCASSLAGSEAQYFGPGTRLLVL.

The chain links TRBV2 to TRBJ2-4; D gene uncertain. V was clipped by 7 bases and J by 0 bases, with 10 bases between them. The CDR3 is made up of 14 amino acids. The germline gives CDR1 SNHLY, CDR2 FYNNEI. For the CDR3, the DNA is TGTGCCAGCACCGGTCTCAAAGCCAAAAACATTCAGTACTTC. Translating it yields CASTGLKAKNIQYF.

This rearrangement joins TRBV9 to TRBJ1-1; tentative D call: TRBD1 (6 bases). Germline CDR1 reads SGDLS; CDR2 reads YYNGEE. The V and J ends lost 2 bases and 5 bases respectively, with 16 bases between them. The CDR3 extends over 15 amino acids. In nucleotides, the CDR3 is TGTGCCAGCAGCGTTCAGGGGATACAGGGTACTGAAGCTTTCTTT. Translating gives CASSVQGIQGTEAFF.

This rearrangement joins TRBV20-1 to TRBJ2-7; 11 positions match TRBD1. Trimming cost V 6 bases and J 7 bases; bases outside gene matches: 11. This CDR3 region has 14 residues. Germline V gene sequence: CDR1 DFQATT, CDR2 SNEGSKA (reference sequence). CDR3 sequence reads: CSAAPGQGVREQYF. DNA of the CDR3: TGCAGTGCGGCTCCGGGACAGGGGGTAAGGGAGCAGTACTTC.

The chain carries TRBV5-6 and TRBJ1-5; D is ambiguous. V lost 0 bases and J 14 bases, leaving 18 bases between the germline ends. Germline V lookup: CDR1 SGHDT, CDR2 YYEEEE. The CDR3 totals 14 residues. CDR3 amino acids: CASSLGGTGEKEHF. The CDR3 bases are TGTGCCAGCAGCTTGGGAGGTACCGGGGAGAAGGAGCATTTT. Full variable domain (rest looked up from reference TRBV5-6 and TRBJ1-5): DAGVTQSPTHLIKTRGQQVTLRCSPKSGHDTVSWYQQALGQGPQFIFQYYEEEERQRGNFPDRFSGHQFPNYSSELNVNALLLGDSALYLCASSLGGTGEKEHFGDGTRLSIL.

The V and J genes are TRBV12-3 or TRBV12-4 and TRBJ1-4; unclear D gene. This CDR3 has 17 amino acids. V was pared by 1 base and J by 5 bases, with 17 bases between. CDR3 region: CASSLELRKSENEKLFF. The CDR3 DNA reads as TGTGCCAGCAGTTTAGAGCTAAGGAAAAGCGAGAATGAAAAACTGTTTTTT.

V gene TRBV28 combines with J gene TRBJ1-6, with 8 nucleotides matching TRBD1. The germline CDR1 and CDR2 sequences are MDHEN and SYDVKM. The V gene end was trimmed by 6 bases and the J gene end by 7 bases; junction bases not matched to a gene: 8. This CDR3 region has 15 residues. In DNA, the CDR3 is TGTGCCAGCAGAACTCCGGACAGGGTAAATTCACCCCTCCACTTT. This translates into CASRTPDRVNSPLHF.